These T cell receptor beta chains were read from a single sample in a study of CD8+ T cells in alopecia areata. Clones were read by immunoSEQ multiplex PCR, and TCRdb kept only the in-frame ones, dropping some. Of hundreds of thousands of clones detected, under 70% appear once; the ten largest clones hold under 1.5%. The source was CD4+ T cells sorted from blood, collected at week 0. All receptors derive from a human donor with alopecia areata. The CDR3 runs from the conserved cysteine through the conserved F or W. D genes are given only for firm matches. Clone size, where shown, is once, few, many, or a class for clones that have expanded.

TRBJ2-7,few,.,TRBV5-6,TGTGCCAGCAGCTTCTCCTACGAGCAGTACTTC,CASSFSYEQYF
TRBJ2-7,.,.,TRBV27,TGTGCCAGCAGCCCCCTCGTGGGGAGCTCCTACGAGCAGTACTTC,CASSPLVGSSYEQYF
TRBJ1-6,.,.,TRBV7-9,TGTGCCAGCAGCTTATTCCAGGGACCCCTCCACTTT,CASSLFQGPLHF
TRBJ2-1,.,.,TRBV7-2,TGTGCCAGCAGCCCACGGACCGATTACAATGAGCAGTTCTTC,CASSPRTDYNEQFF
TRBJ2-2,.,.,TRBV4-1,TGCGCCAGCAGCCAGTTAGCCCTGAACACCGGGGAGCTGTTTTTT,CASSQLALNTGELFF
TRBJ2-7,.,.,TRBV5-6,TGTGCCAGCAGCCCCCCGACGGGGCGCGACGAGCAGTACTTC,CASSPPTGRDEQYF
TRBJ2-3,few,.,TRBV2,TGTGCCAGCGACCCAGCGGATACGCAGTATTTT,CASDPADTQYF
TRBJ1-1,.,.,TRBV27,TGTGCCAGCAGTAGACAGGTTTTGGGCACTGAAGCTTTCTTT,CASSRQVLGTEAFF
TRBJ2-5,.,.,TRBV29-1,TGCAGCGCCCTACCCCCGTACAGCGACTTTCAAGAGACCCAGTACTTC,CSALPPYSDFQETQYF
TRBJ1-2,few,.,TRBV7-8,TGTGCCAGCAGCTTAGGGGGCAGCTCCAACTATGGCTACACCTTC,CASSLGGSSNYGYTF
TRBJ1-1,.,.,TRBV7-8,TGTGCCAGCAGCTTATCCAGGAACACTGAAGCTTTCTTT,CASSLSRNTEAFF
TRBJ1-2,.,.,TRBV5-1,TGCGCCAGCAGCGAAGACATCGTCTATGGCTACACCTTC,CASSEDIVYGYTF
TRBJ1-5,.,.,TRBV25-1,TGTGCCAGCAGTGAATCGGGGGAGGGCAAGCCCCAGCATTTT,CASSESGEGKPQHF
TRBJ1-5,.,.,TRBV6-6,TGTGCCAGCAGCGTACAGGGAGGCAATCAGCCCCAGCATTTT,CASSVQGGNQPQHF
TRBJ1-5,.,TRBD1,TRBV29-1,TGCAGCGTTGAAATCCCGGACAGGGTCAATCAGCCCCAGCATTTT,CSVEIPDRVNQPQHF
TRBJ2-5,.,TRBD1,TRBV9,TGTGCCAGCAGCCTTTCAGATAACCAGGGGGCGGAGACCCAGTACTTC,CASSLSDNQGAETQYF
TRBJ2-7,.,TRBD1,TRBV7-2,TGTGCCAGCAGTCCGCGGACAGGGCCCTACGAGCAGTACTTC,CASSPRTGPYEQYF
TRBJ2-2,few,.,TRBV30,TGTGCCTGGAGTCCCCCGCGGGCGGGCACCGGGGAGCTGTTTTTT,CAWSPPRAGTGELFF
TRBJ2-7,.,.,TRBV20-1,TGCAGTGCCCAAACTGGGCGCGAGCAGTACTTC,CSAQTGREQYF
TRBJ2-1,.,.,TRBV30,TGTGCCTGGAGTTATCCCGATGAGCAGTTCTTC,CAWSYPDEQFF
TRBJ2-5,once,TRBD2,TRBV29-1,TGCAGCGTTCAGCGGGGGGGCGGCCAAGAGACCCAGTACTTC,CSVQRGGGQETQYF
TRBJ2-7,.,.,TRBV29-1,TGCAGCGTCCTACAAGGTGCCTACGAGCAGTACTTC,CSVLQGAYEQYF
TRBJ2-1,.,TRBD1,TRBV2,TGTGCCAGCAGTGGCCTGGCAGGGGGCCATGAGCAGTTCTTC,CASSGLAGGHEQFF
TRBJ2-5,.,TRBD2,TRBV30,TGTGCCTGGAGTGTACGCGGGGGGGCAGAGACCCAGTACTTC,CAWSVRGGAETQYF
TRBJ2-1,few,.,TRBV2,TGTGCCAGTTATGAGCACTCCTACAATGAGCAGTTCTTC,CASYEHSYNEQFF
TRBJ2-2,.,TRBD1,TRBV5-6,TGTGCCAGCAGCTGGGGACAGGCTCAAAGGTGGACCGGGGAGCTGTTTTTT,CASSWGQAQRWTGELFF
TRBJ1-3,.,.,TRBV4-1,TGCGCCAGCCCAAGGGACTTGGGAAACACCATATATTTT,CASPRDLGNTIYF
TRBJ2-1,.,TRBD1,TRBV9,TGTGCCAGCAGCGTAGCGTCAGGGGGCTCCTACAATGAGCAGTTCTTC,CASSVASGGSYNEQFF
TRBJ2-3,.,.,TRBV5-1,TGCGCCAGCAGCTTGGGGACGGCGGATACGCAGTATTTT,CASSLGTADTQYF
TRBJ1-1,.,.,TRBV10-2,TGCGCCAGCAGACCCACAGGGCTAATCATGAACACTGAAGCTTTCTTT,CASRPTGLIMNTEAFF
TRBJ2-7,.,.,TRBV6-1,TGTGCCAGCCTCACCCCCGGGACTCGACAGGATGAGCAGTACTTC,CASLTPGTRQDEQYF